This entry lists 29 T cell receptor beta chains sequenced from one sample in a study of human T cells and chemical hapten exposure (dated by TCRdb to the early 2020s). In light of the paper, this sample's time point label describes: patch test 3, about 24 weeks after DPC sensitization. The label giving this sample's treatment or condition can be read as: therapeutic diphenylcyclopropenone sensitization with weekly scalp DPC. Library preparation employed RACE. The instrument given in TCRdb is NextSeq 500. TCRdb handled the public reads itself, with Q25 trimming in fastp and clone calling in MiXCR, and kept productive beta chains. Rows with a matching CDR3 protein are joined into one entry that keeps the most common DNA and genes. The table for this sample lists just over 95,000 distinct CDR3 sequences; 25% to 35% of them were counted only once. The ten largest clones add up to around a tenth of the sample.

Sequences were derived from whole blood, sampled in connection with sensitization to the hapten diphenylcyclopropenone (DPC). Every receptor here comes from a man in his forties with alopecia areata. Some clones in this sample may be carry-over from other donors' samples.

This clonotype was seen once. The rearrangement joins TRBV12-3 or TRBV12-4 to TRBJ1-5; D may be TRBD1 (5 bases). This CDR3 comprises 13 residues. V dropped 6 bases and J dropped 4 bases, with 10 bases sitting between them. The CDR3: CASSFRANQPQHF. The CDR3 bases are TGTGCCAGCAGCTTCAGGGCAAATCAGCCCCAGCATTTT.

The genes are TRBV9 and TRBJ1-1; TRBD1 agrees at 10 bases. Germline values: CDR1 SGDLS, CDR2 YYNGEE. The CDR3 length is 15 residues. V gave up 2 bases and J gave up 4 bases; unmatched junction bases: 5. The CDR3 reads CASSVGQGRGTEAFF. The DNA of the CDR3 is TGTGCCAGCAGCGTGGGACAGGGGAGGGGCACTGAAGCTTTCTTT.

This chain uses TRBV20-1 with TRBJ2-7; 13 positions match TRBD2. Germline V gene sequence: CDR1 DFQATT, CDR2 SNEGSKA (reference sequence). There are 15 residues in the CDR3. J was trimmed by 1 base and V by 5 bases; bases with no gene match: 5. The CDR3 DNA follows: TGCAGTGCTCAGGGGACTAGCGGGGCTTCCTACGAGCAGTACTTC. This sequence encodes CSAQGTSGASYEQYF.

This clonotype was counted a few times. This sequence joins TRBV7-2 and TRBJ2-3; 7 bases fit TRBD2. Looked up from germline, CDR1 is SGHTA and CDR2 is FQGNSA. CDR3 length: 13 amino acids. The V gene end was trimmed by 0 bases and the J gene end by 15 bases; junction bases not matched to a gene: 9. The CDR3 DNA is TGTGCCAGCAGCTTAGCGAGCCTAGCGGCGCTATATTTT. Its protein is CASSLASLAALYF.

This clonotype was counted between two and nine times. This chain links TRBV11-2 with TRBJ2-3; 7 nucleotides match TRBD2. This CDR3 spans 13 amino acids. Germline assignment: CDR1 SGHAT and CDR2 FQNNGV. J gave up 2 bases and V 8 bases, and 4 bases lay outside the gene matches. CDR3 in DNA: TGTGCCAGCTCAGCGGGACTCACAGATACGCAGTATTTT. Its protein product is CASSAGLTDTQYF.

There are a few counts of this clonotype. The CDR3 DNA is TGTGCCAGCAGACGGCGGGGGGCTTCCCCCCAAGAGACCCAGTACTTC. This codes for CASRRRGASPQETQYF. The chain combines TRBV28 with TRBJ2-5, with TRBD2 matching over 8 bases. This CDR3 has 16 amino acids. V dropped 6 bases and J dropped 1; count of bases not matched to a gene: 10. The V gene's germline CDR1 is MDHEN and CDR2 SYDVKM.

The chain has TRBV27 and TRBJ2-5, with D tentatively TRBD2 (5 bases). The germline V gene encodes CDR1 MNHEY and CDR2 SMNVEV (reference sequence). The CDR3 runs 16 residues. Trimming shortened V by 2 bases and J by 4 bases, and 17 bases separated the two germline ends. Written as DNA, the CDR3 is TGTGCCAGCAGTTTAGCTCGGGAAGGAGGTCTAGAGACCCAGTACTTC. Residues: CASSLAREGGLETQYF.

This clonotype was counted many times. The chain employs TRBV6-5 and TRBJ2-4; D is unresolved. The CDR3 consists of 15 residues. Looked up from germline, CDR1 is MNHEY and CDR2 is SVGAGI. V lost 6 bases, J lost 0 bases, and 12 bases lay in between. The CDR3 sequence is CASSLSFQAKNIQYF. CDR3 in DNA: TGTGCCAGCAGCCTCTCCTTTCAAGCCAAAAACATTCAGTACTTC.

There are a few counts of this clonotype. This CDR3 reads CAISGGFYEQYF. In DNA form, the CDR3 reads TGTGCCATCAGTGGAGGGTTCTACGAGCAGTACTTC. The gene calls are TRBV10-3 and TRBJ2-7; TRBD2 might be the D (5 bases). Trimming took off 4 bases at V and 3 bases at J, with 7 bases between the two ends. The CDR3 has 12 residues. Germline V gene sequence: CDR1 ENHRY, CDR2 SYGVKD.

This clonotype turned up a few times. The chain couples TRBV27 to TRBJ2-7; 10 nucleotides line up with TRBD1. CDR1 is MNHEY, CDR2 SMNVEV, per germline (reference sequence). The V segment lost 6 bases and the J segment 5 bases; nucleotides outside the gene matches: 10. The CDR3 covers 15 residues. CDR3 bases: TGTGCCAGCAGCCAGATCGGGACAGGGGTAAACGAGCAGTACTTC. Protein product: CASSQIGTGVNEQYF.

This clonotype has more than one count but fewer than ten. The chain has TRBV6-5 and TRBJ2-7; 8 bases agree with TRBD1. The germline V gene has CDR1 MNHEY and CDR2 SVGAGI. Germline trimming cut 5 bases from V and 2 bases from J; bases unmatched to any gene: 8. This CDR3 is 15 amino acids long. CDR3 region: CASSPQTGVPYEQYF. CDR3 in DNA: TGTGCCAGCAGTCCCCAGACAGGGGTGCCCTACGAGCAGTACTTC.

The chain employs TRBV20-1 and TRBJ2-3; weak D call: TRBD1 (5 bases). CDR1 DFQATT and CDR2 SNEGSKA come from the germline V gene (reference sequence). CDR3 length equals 13 residues. V lost 3 bases, J lost 1 base, and 8 bases lay in between. CDR3 region: CSARGPGTDTQYF. The CDR3 DNA follows: TGCAGTGCTAGGGGGCCGGGCACAGATACGCAGTATTTT.

This clonotype occurred a few times. The CDR3 nucleotides read TGCGCCAGCAGCTCCGGGACTAGCGGGGGAGATACGCAGTATTTT. The encoded protein is CASSSGTSGGDTQYF. The chain is built from TRBV5-1 and TRBJ2-3, with TRBD2 identical over 14 bases. CDR1 and CDR2 from the germline V gene are SGHRS and YFSETQ. V lost 3 bases to trimming and J lost 5 bases; unmatched junction nucleotides: 2. CDR3 size: 15 residues.

This clonotype was observed a few times. The rearrangement joins TRBV4-1 to TRBJ2-5, with D tentatively TRBD2 (5 bases). V lost 4 bases and J 4 bases, leaving 16 bases between the germline ends. CDR3 length equals 15 residues. Germline lookup yields CDR1 MGHRA and CDR2 YSYEKL. CDR3 loop: CASSRQEGQAETQYF. The DNA of the CDR3 is TGCGCCAGCAGCCGCCAAGAGGGCCAAGCAGAGACCCAGTACTTC.

The V and J genes are TRBV30 and TRBJ2-2; either TRBD1 or TRBD2 may supply D (5 bases each). The germline V gene encodes CDR1 GTSNPN and CDR2 SVGIG (reference sequence). V was pared by 2 bases and J by 4 bases, with 14 bases between. The CDR3 spans 15 residues. The CDR3 nucleotides read TGTGCCTGGAGTTATGGGACGACCTCCACCGGGGAGCTGTTTTTT. Translated, it gives CAWSYGTTSTGELFF.

This clonotype was detected many times. CDR3 coding DNA: TGCAGTGCTAGAGGTCTTCCCCTCTACGAGCAGTACTTC. Protein product: CSARGLPLYEQYF. This chain links TRBV20-1 with TRBJ2-7; D is undetermined. The CDR3 has 13 residues. V was trimmed by 1 base and J by 3 bases, leaving 10 bases between them. Germline CDR1 and CDR2: DFQATT and SNEGSKA (reference sequence).

The chain joins TRBV4-2 to TRBJ2-7, with TRBD2 matching 9 bases. Germline CDR1 reads LGHNA; CDR2 reads YNFKEQ. V was clipped by 0 bases and J by 5 bases; unmatched bases: 5. The CDR3 covers 15 residues. The DNA for the CDR3 is TGTGCCAGCAGCCAAGATAGCGGGAGTCACAACGAGCAGTACTTC. It is translated as CASSQDSGSHNEQYF.

This clonotype was seen only a few times. The chain employs TRBV12-3 or TRBV12-4 and TRBJ2-1; 16 bases are a match to TRBD2. Losses at the gene ends were 6 bases for V and 0 bases for J; bases not matched to a gene: 8. The CDR3 runs 19 residues. The CDR3: CASRRQGLAGGSSYNEQFF. The CDR3 DNA reads TGTGCCAGCAGACGCCAGGGACTAGCGGGAGGGAGCTCCTACAATGAGCAGTTCTTC.

The chain recombines TRBV7-9 with TRBJ2-1; 7 bases are shared with TRBD2. The CDR3 covers 14 residues. V gave up 3 bases and J gave up 2 bases; unmatched junction bases: 1. Germline V gives CDR1 SEHNR, CDR2 FQNEAQ (reference sequence). This CDR3 is CASSFSGTYNEQFF. In DNA form, the CDR3 reads TGTGCCAGCAGCTTCAGCGGGACCTACAATGAGCAGTTCTTC.

This chain connects TRBV18 to TRBJ2-1; TRBD2 aligns across 12 bases. V lost 1 base, J lost 11 bases, and 9 bases stayed unmatched. This CDR3 is built from 16 residues. Per germline, CDR1 KGHSH and CDR2 LQKENI. The CDR3 DNA sequence: TGTGCCAGCTCACCACAGGGAGCTAGCGGGAGGGCGAAGCAGTTCTTC. It yields the protein CASSPQGASGRAKQFF.

The gene calls are TRBV24-1 and TRBJ2-5; 11 bases fit TRBD2. The germline V gene encodes CDR1 KGHDR and CDR2 SFDVKD. V shed 3 bases, J shed 1 base, and the junction held 3 bases outside the gene matches. The CDR3 extends over 16 amino acids. This chain's CDR3 is CATSDPGTSGQETQYF. The CDR3 bases are TGTGCCACCAGTGATCCCGGGACTAGCGGCCAAGAGACCCAGTACTTC.

The V and J genes are TRBV3-1 and TRBJ1-4; D not resolved. Germline V lookup: CDR1 LGHDT, CDR2 YNNKEL (reference sequence). V gave up 4 bases and J gave up 0 bases, with 6 bases separating them. The CDR3 has 14 residues. The CDR3 DNA sequence: TGTGCCAGCAGCCTGCAGTCAACTAATGAAAAACTGTTTTTT. Translating gives CASSLQSTNEKLFF.

The sample holds a few counts of this clonotype. The V and J genes are TRBV6-2 or TRBV6-3 and TRBJ2-3; a weak D match, TRBD2 (7 bases). CDR1 is MNHEY, CDR2 SVGEGT, per germline. V lost 8 bases and J 2 bases, leaving 11 bases between the germline ends. CDR3 size: 13 residues. The CDR3 DNA reads TGTGCCAGCGGGGGGGCGCCCACAGATACGCAGTATTTT. It translates to CASGGAPTDTQYF.

This clonotype was counted at least ten times. J is TRBJ1-5 and V is TRBV6-6; 9 bases align to TRBD1. Germline V gives CDR1 MNHNY, CDR2 SVGAGI (reference sequence). The CDR3 is 15 amino acids. Germline trimming cut 7 bases from V and 3 bases from J; bases unmatched to any gene: 7. This CDR3 reads CASKPGQGDNQPQHF. The CDR3 DNA is TGTGCCAGCAAACCGGGACAGGGCGACAATCAGCCCCAGCATTTT.

The rearrangement links TRBV20-1 to TRBJ2-2; 7 nucleotides match TRBD1. Trimming removed 0 bases from V and 0 bases from J; junction bases left unmatched: 4. The CDR3 runs 16 residues. From germline, CDR1 is DFQATT and CDR2 SNEGSKA (reference sequence). This chain's CDR3 is CSARDLGGANTGELFF. CDR3 bases: TGCAGTGCTAGAGATCTAGGGGGCGCGAACACCGGGGAGCTGTTTTTT.

This clonotype was seen only a few times. The chain joins TRBV7-2 to TRBJ2-7; 7 nucleotides align to TRBD2. The CDR3 sequence is 14 residues long. Germline V lookup: CDR1 SGHTA, CDR2 FQGNSA. V trimming: 2 bases; J trimming: 7 bases; junction bases outside the gene matches: 8. The DNA for the CDR3 is TGTGCCAGCAGCTTATACTGGGACTACGTAGAGCAGTACTTC. Amino acid sequence: CASSLYWDYVEQYF.

Only a few counts were recorded for this clonotype. The chain is built from TRBV28 and TRBJ2-4; D not certain. Germline V gene data show CDR1 as MDHEN and CDR2 as SYDVKM. Trimming shortened V by 3 bases and J by 16 bases, and 16 bases separated the two germline ends. The CDR3 is made up of 12 amino acids. CDR3 sequence reads: CASSFPRSQLYF. The CDR3 nucleotides read TGTGCCAGCAGTTTTCCACGGAGTCAGCTTTACTTC. Supplemented by reference TRBV28 and TRBJ2-4, the full variable domain reads DVKVTQSSRYLVKRTGEKVFLECVQDMDHENMFWYRQDPGLGLRLIYFSYDVKMKEKGDIPEGYSVSREKKERFSLILESASTNQTSMYLCASSFPRSQLYFGAGTRLSVL.

This clonotype occurred a few times. The rearrangement links TRBV5-1 to TRBJ2-7; TRBD1 matches 10 bases. Germline values: CDR1 SGHRS, CDR2 YFSETQ. The ends lost 0 bases at V and 3 bases at J; junction bases unmatched: 6. The CDR3 is 16 residues long. The CDR3 region has the DNA TGCGCCAGCAGCTTGGGGACCGGGGACAGGGGCTACGAGCAGTACTTC. This encodes CASSLGTGDRGYEQYF.

The chain carries TRBV3-1 and TRBJ2-3; no clear D gene. The ends were cut back, 2 bases at V and 0 bases at J, with 12 bases in the middle. The CDR3 is 16 residues long. Germline V gene data show CDR1 as LGHDT and CDR2 as YNNKEL (reference sequence). The CDR3: CASSQRRPDSTDTQYF. CDR3 DNA: TGTGCCAGCAGCCAACGGCGGCCCGATAGCACAGATACGCAGTATTTT.